The entry below describes one T cell receptor (beta chain). What antigen it recognizes has not been identified. No much larger clone exists at a distance of one base, and base qualities are not known. The entry originates in a study of blood T cell repertoires in COVID-19 (dated by TCRdb to 2020 to 2021). Turning to the overall study: The collaborator samples originated in the United States, Italy and Spain and spanned the acute and convalescent phases of COVID-19. The prospective study material was composed of cDNA or gDNA derived from T cells, B-cell-depleted T cells, or PBMCs. The repertoires were released in a freely available public database meant as a resource for research on the immune response to SARS-CoV-2. Samples were obtained from the ongoing ImmuneRACE study (first 160 participants) and from over 1,000 subjects provided by 6 global collaborators. The dataset comprised deeply sampled blood TCRbeta repertoires from subjects exposed to, actively infected with, or recovered from COVID-19. Where available, HLA class I and class II types were taken from metadata supplied by the sample provider and were not determined by assay-based typing. The sample metadata nearly always contained a de-identified subject ID, COVID-19 status, age in years and sex.

One collaborating source in Seattle enrolled patients while the patients were actively infected and followed the patients over time throughout the course of disease. Collaborating institutions collected whole blood in K2EDTA tubes following their own protocols. For TCRbeta analysis, collaborators shipped samples as frozen whole blood, isolated PBMCs, or DNA extracted from either of those sample types. Sequences SNHLY (CDR1) and FYNNEI (CDR2) are obtained from the germline V gene. The CDR3 measures 15 amino acids from cysteine to phenylalanine. The DNA shown is the 45-base CDR3, in frame from base 1. After removal of 6 bases from V and 7 bases from J, the junction retains 5 bases not matched to a gene. TCRbeta CDR3 regions were amplified from genomic DNA using the immunoSEQ Assay, a bias-controlled multiplex PCR. The authors processed their data as follows. The number of nucleated cells in each sample was estimated from the amplification of reference gene primers within the assay. To quantify the absolute abundance of each unique TCRbeta CDR3 rearrangement, sequence reads were collapsed and filtered. For each sample, productive Simpson clonality was calculated as the square root of Simpson's diversity index over productive rearrangements. TCRdb stores this immuneACCESS table with in-frame sequences only. Part of the clones is absent; in the studies checked, under half of the shortfall reflects unresolved V genes, and no reason is known for the rest. V, J and clone size reflect that table, while D and trimming were determined from the DNA. The sample table lists approximately 400,000 clones, approximately 88% of them with a count of one. 10% to 15% of the sample is in the top ten clones.

Study-wide findings and limitations: Clinical and demographic metadata were provided uncurated, with the amount varying by source and participant.

The sequence links TRBV2 to TRBJ2-2; 13 central nucleotides agree with TRBD2. The TCR sequence derives from a woman aged 45-60 years with COVID-19, enrolled during active disease. The sequenced material came from peripheral blood. Here is the DNA: TGTGCCAGCAGGCAAGGACTAGCGGGGGACGGGGAGCTGTTTTTT. Translated, it gives CASRQGLAGDGELFF.